The 21 T cell receptor beta chains below were found in one sample sequenced in a study of blood T cells in healthy people across ages. Combining a sample-barcoded 5' primer with a J-beta primer mix, a second PCR ran for roughly 7 to 11 cycles. TCRdb called the 5' RACE reads again in MiXCR, with one record for every CDR3 protein. This repertoire shows more than 750,000 distinct CDR3 sequences, almost 30% found once; its top ten account for approximately 10%. These data were also reused for a study on T cells of mothers and their children.

The material sequenced was blood. These receptors all stem from a woman between 40 and 50 years old in good health.

The genes are TRBV5-1 and TRBJ2-3; the D gene is possibly TRBD2 (6 bases). The V end was cut by 3 bases, the J end by 1 base, with 15 bases between. CDR3 length: 16 amino acids. CDR1 and CDR2 from the germline V gene are SGHRS and YFSETQ. The CDR3 nucleotides are TGCGCCAGCAGCTCGGCCCCGGGGGACGGCACAGATACGCAGTATTTT. Protein: CASSSAPGDGTDTQYF.

This clonotype showed up many times. V usage is TRBV7-3 and J usage is TRBJ2-3, with D maybe TRBD2 (5 bases). The germline V and J ends were trimmed by 1 base and 6 bases, with 8 bases remaining between them. The CDR3 sequence is 13 residues long. Looked up from germline, CDR1 is SGHTA and CDR2 is FQGTGA. The CDR3 DNA follows: TGTGCCAGCAGCTTAAACACGGGGGATACGCAGTATTTT. The encoded protein is CASSLNTGDTQYF.

CDR3 in amino acids: CASSSLGQALEAFF. CDR3 nucleotides: TGTGCCAGCAGCTCACTGGGACAGGCCCTTGAAGCTTTCTTT. The chain links TRBV7-9 to TRBJ1-1; TRBD1 matches 8 bases. The germline V gene has CDR1 SEHNR and CDR2 FQNEAQ (reference sequence). The CDR3 covers 14 residues. The trim removed 4 bases at V and 7 bases at J, leaving 8 bases unmatched.

This clonotype was observed a single time. The CDR3 bases are TGTGCCTGGAGTGAGAGTGATAATCAGCCCCAGCATTTT. Translated: CAWSESDNQPQHF. This chain links TRBV30 with TRBJ1-5, with no clear D. Trimming removed 1 base from V and 4 bases from J, with 8 bases in between. The CDR3 covers 13 residues. Germline assignment: CDR1 GTSNPN and CDR2 SVGIG (reference sequence).

This clonotype came up many times. The chain employs TRBV29-1 and TRBJ2-1; 7 positions agree with TRBD2. Germline-derived CDR1 and CDR2 are SQVTM and ANQGSEA. The V and J ends lost 4 bases and 0 bases, in that order; junction bases with no gene match: 0. This CDR3 is 13 amino acids long. Here the CDR3 DNA reads TGCAGCGTTGGCGGGGGCTCCTACAATGAGCAGTTCTTC. Its protein is CSVGGGSYNEQFF.

This clonotype was found a few times. The chain is built from TRBV28 and TRBJ2-7; no firm D call. There are 11 residues in the CDR3. The germline V gene has CDR1 MDHEN and CDR2 SYDVKM. The chain's CDR3 is CAARSHYEQYF. In DNA form, the CDR3 reads TGTGCAGCAAGGTCCCACTACGAGCAGTACTTC.

J is TRBJ2-7 and V is TRBV18; D is unclear. Deletions cut 3 bases from V and 7 bases from J, with 10 bases between. This CDR3 comprises 12 residues. Per germline, CDR1 KGHSH and CDR2 LQKENI. The DNA for the CDR3 is TGTGCCAGCTCACCGGGAAAAGGGGAGCAGTACTTC. Translating it yields CASSPGKGEQYF.

This clonotype showed up many times. The rearrangement uses TRBV29-1 and TRBJ1-2; D is perhaps TRBD1 (5 bases). The CDR3 has 14 amino acids. V was shortened by 4 bases and J by 1 base, with 13 bases between the two germline ends. From germline, CDR1 is SQVTM and CDR2 ANQGSEA. In DNA, the CDR3 is TGCAGCGTTGCTACGGGACTGAATAACTATGGCTACACCTTC. Translation gives CSVATGLNNYGYTF.

The chain couples TRBV6-1 to TRBJ2-4; D is ambiguous. Germline V gene sequence: CDR1 MNHNS, CDR2 SASEGT. This CDR3 is built from 13 residues. With 2 bases removed from V and 15 bases from J, the gap between germline ends came to 17 bases. CDR3 DNA sequence: TGTGCCAGCAGTGAACATTTGTGGAGTCCCGTGTACTTC. This codes for CASSEHLWSPVYF.

The CDR3 reads CASSGVAGGLWEQFF. CDR3 DNA sequence: TGTGCCAGCAGTGGGGTGGCGGGGGGGCTTTGGGAGCAGTTCTTC. V and J are TRBV27 and TRBJ2-1; 9 bases fit TRBD2. Germline V gene sequence: CDR1 MNHEY, CDR2 SMNVEV (reference sequence). The CDR3 runs 15 residues. V gave up 5 bases and J gave up 10 bases; unmatched junction bases: 12.

The chain joins TRBV24-1 to TRBJ2-3; the D is unclear. V dropped 1 base and J dropped 9 bases, with 10 bases sitting between them. From germline, CDR1 is KGHDR and CDR2 SFDVKD. The CDR3 consists of 13 residues. The CDR3 loop reads CATSDFRKKTQYF. The CDR3 nucleotides are TGTGCCACCAGTGATTTTCGCAAGAAGACGCAGTATTTT.

V usage is TRBV20-1 and J usage is TRBJ2-3, with 7 bases aligning to TRBD2. With 5 bases clipped from V and 0 bases from J, the junction kept 5 bases outside the gene matches. The CDR3 length is 14 residues. Per germline, CDR1 DFQATT and CDR2 SNEGSKA (reference sequence). The CDR3 sequence: CSAHDSGSTDTQYF. CDR3 in DNA: TGCAGTGCTCATGATAGCGGGAGCACAGATACGCAGTATTTT.

CDR3 sequence: CASSAQDGENIQYF. Written as DNA, the CDR3 is TGTGCCAGCAGCGCCCAAGATGGCGAAAACATTCAGTACTTC. The J gene is TRBJ2-4, the V gene TRBV9; D is unclear. This CDR3 comprises 14 residues. Germline V gives CDR1 SGDLS, CDR2 YYNGEE. V gave up 3 bases and J gave up 5 bases, with 12 bases separating them.

This chain uses TRBV27 with TRBJ1-1; no clear D gene. Germline V CDR1 and CDR2: MNHEY, SMNVEV (reference sequence). This CDR3 is built from 15 residues. Trimming left V 6 bases short and J 0 bases short, with 14 bases between. CDR3 DNA: TGTGCCAGCAGCCCGCGGCGGACGATGAACACTGAAGCTTTCTTT. It encodes CASSPRRTMNTEAFF.

The chain joins TRBV28 to TRBJ2-3; perhaps D is TRBD1 or TRBD2 (6 bases each). There are 15 residues in the CDR3. V lost 3 bases and J lost 4, with 14 bases in between. Germline V CDR1 and CDR2: MDHEN, SYDVKM. The CDR3 region has the DNA TGTGCCAGCAGTTTCGGTACGGGGGCCTCAGATACGCAGTATTTT. The encoded protein is CASSFGTGASDTQYF.

There are a few counts of this clonotype. A read error is possible here, since a much larger clone lies one base away. The chain links TRBV7-2 to TRBJ2-3; TRBD2 aligns across 7 bases. CDR1 is SGHTA, CDR2 FQGNSA, per germline. This CDR3 has 15 amino acids. J gave up 7 bases and V 1 base, and 8 bases lay outside the gene matches. As DNA, the CDR3 is TGTGCCAGCAGCTTAGGCTTCGGGGGGAGGAATACGCAGTATTTT. Translated, it gives CASSLGFGGRNTQYF.

This clonotype was detected only a few times. The gene calls are TRBV7-9 and TRBJ1-1; unclear D gene. Deletions cut 5 bases from V and 4 bases from J, with 11 bases between. Germline values: CDR1 SEHNR, CDR2 FQNEAQ (reference sequence). The CDR3 contains 13 residues. CDR3 amino acids: CASSPTPATEAFF. Here the CDR3 DNA reads TGTGCCAGCAGCCCAACCCCGGCCACTGAAGCTTTCTTT.

This clonotype was seen at least ten times. This chain links TRBV20-1 with TRBJ1-1; D is undetermined. The germline CDR1 and CDR2 sequences are DFQATT and SNEGSKA (reference sequence). The CDR3 consists of 13 residues. V was cut by 8 bases and J by 4 bases, with 17 bases left in between. Here the CDR3 reads CSTKGWLGTEAFF. In DNA form, the CDR3 reads TGCAGTACCAAAGGATGGTTAGGCACTGAAGCTTTCTTT.

The gene calls are TRBV9 and TRBJ1-2; TRBD1 is a possible D gene (5 bases). V lost 4 bases, J lost 2 bases, and 18 bases lay in between. Germline V lookup: CDR1 SGDLS, CDR2 YYNGEE. The CDR3 runs 16 residues. CDR3 DNA sequence: TGTGCCAGCAGCCCCAAGGTCGGGGGAGGAAACTATGGCTACACCTTC. Encoded protein: CASSPKVGGGNYGYTF.

In its sample, this clonotype was seen many times. The gene calls are TRBV5-1 and TRBJ1-2; TRBD1 matches at 8 bases. J gave up 7 bases and V 2 bases, and 10 bases lay outside the gene matches. The germline gives CDR1 SGHRS, CDR2 YFSETQ. The CDR3 sequence is 15 residues long. The CDR3 DNA reads TGCGCCAGCAGCTTCTCCACCGGGACAGGTCGTGGCTACACCTTC. Its protein is CASSFSTGTGRGYTF.

This clonotype was counted many times. The V call is TRBV4-1, the J call TRBJ1-5; no definite D call. V lost 0 bases and J 0 bases, leaving 3 bases between the germline ends. The CDR3 is 14 amino acids. Looked up from germline, CDR1 is MGHRA and CDR2 is YSYEKL. CDR3 residues: CASSQENSNQPQHF. The CDR3 DNA follows: TGCGCCAGCAGCCAAGAGAATAGCAATCAGCCCCAGCATTTT.